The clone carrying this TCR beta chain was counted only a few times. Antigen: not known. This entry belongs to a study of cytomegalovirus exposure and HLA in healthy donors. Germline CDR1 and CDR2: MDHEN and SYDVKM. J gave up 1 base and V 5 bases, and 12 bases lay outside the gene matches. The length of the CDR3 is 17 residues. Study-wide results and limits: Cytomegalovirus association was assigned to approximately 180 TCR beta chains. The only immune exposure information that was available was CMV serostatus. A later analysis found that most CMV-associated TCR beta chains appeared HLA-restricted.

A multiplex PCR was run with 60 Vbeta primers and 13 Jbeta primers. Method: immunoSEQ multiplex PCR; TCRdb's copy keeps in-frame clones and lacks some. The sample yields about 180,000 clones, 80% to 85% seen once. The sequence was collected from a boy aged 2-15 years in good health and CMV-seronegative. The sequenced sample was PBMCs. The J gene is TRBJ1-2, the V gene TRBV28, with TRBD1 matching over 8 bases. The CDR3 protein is CASSPGENRGINYGYTF. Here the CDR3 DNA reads TGTGCCAGCAGTCCAGGGGAAAACAGGGGGATTAACTATGGCTACACCTTC.